The 16 T cell receptor beta chains reported below all come from one sample, sequenced in a study of blood T cell repertoires in COVID-19. Measured with immunoSEQ multiplex PCR; TCRdb has only the in-frame clones, and not every one. The sample lists 150,000 to 180,000 clones; roughly 80% were seen once. Sequencing used peripheral blood. The receptors stem from a woman aged 55-70 years with acute or convalescent COVID-19.

The chain joins TRBV7-9 to TRBJ2-7; tentatively, D is TRBD1 (5 bases). This CDR3 comprises 16 residues. Per the germline V gene, CDR1 is SEHNR and CDR2 is FQNEAQ (reference sequence). With 6 bases removed from V and 2 bases from J, the gap between germline ends came to 20 bases. The CDR3 bases are TGTGCCAGCAGTCCAATCCAGGGCCGCCAACCCTACGAGCAGTACTTC. This codes for CASSPIQGRQPYEQYF.

The chain combines TRBV6-5 with TRBJ1-5; TRBD1 matches at 7 bases. Trimming took 6 bases from V and 9 from J; bases not matched to a gene: 14. Germline V gene sequence: CDR1 MNHEY, CDR2 SVGAGI. CDR3 length: 15 amino acids. CDR3 nucleotides: TGTGCCAGCAGGCTCGACAGGGTTCGCGTGTCGCCCCAGCATTTT. Translation: CASRLDRVRVSPQHF.

The chain employs TRBV7-2 and TRBJ1-2; 7 nucleotides agree with TRBD1. Germline CDR1 is SGHTA and CDR2 is FQGNSA. V lost 5 bases to trimming and J lost 4 bases; unmatched junction nucleotides: 7. This CDR3 is built from 14 residues. This CDR3 is CASSTRTGFYGYTF. The CDR3 DNA follows: TGTGCCAGCAGCACCAGGACAGGCTTCTATGGCTACACCTTC.

The J gene is TRBJ2-1, the V gene TRBV29-1; 11 bases fit TRBD2. This CDR3 is 16 amino acids long. The V and J ends lost 8 bases and 6 bases, in that order; junction bases with no gene match: 15. Looked up from germline, CDR1 is SQVTM and CDR2 is ANQGSEA. The CDR3 bases are TGCAGCACGGCCGAGGGAGGGACTAGCGGTATCAATGAGCAGTTCTTC. Amino acid sequence: CSTAEGGTSGINEQFF.

The chain links TRBV19 to TRBJ2-4, with D maybe TRBD2 (8 bases). The CDR3 has 14 residues. The germline V gene encodes CDR1 LNHDA and CDR2 SQIVND (reference sequence). Between the trimmed V and J ends, which lost 3 bases and 9 bases, there was a span of 15 bases. CDR3 region: CASSIGRGRGIQYF. CDR3 sequence (DNA): TGTGCCAGTAGTATCGGGAGGGGGCGCGGCATTCAGTACTTC.

The rearrangement joins TRBV30 to TRBJ1-2; no clear D gene. Germline CDR1 reads GTSNPN; CDR2 reads SVGIG (reference sequence). The CDR3 covers 13 residues. Here the CDR3 reads CASGLPGNYGYTF. CDR3 nucleotide sequence: TGTGCTTCCGGACTTCCGGGGAACTATGGCTACACCTTC.

This clone was found once. The V call is TRBV10-3, the J call TRBJ1-3; D might be TRBD1 (5 bases). Per the germline V gene, CDR1 is ENHRY and CDR2 is SYGVKD. The germline V and J ends were trimmed by 7 bases and 2 bases, with 15 bases remaining between them. This CDR3 comprises 15 residues. The CDR3 is CAINSGATPGNTIYF. The CDR3 DNA follows: TGTGCCATCAATTCTGGGGCGACGCCTGGAAACACCATATATTTT.

This clone was observed a handful of times. The V call is TRBV29-1, the J call TRBJ1-4, with D hard to call. Trimming pared 5 bases from V and 0 bases from J, leaving 10 bases between. This CDR3 has 14 amino acids. Looked up from germline, CDR1 is SQVTM and CDR2 is ANQGSEA. The DNA for the CDR3 is TGCAGCGTTTCAGAATTAACAACTAATGAAAAACTGTTTTTT. Its protein product is CSVSELTTNEKLFF. Looking up the rest from reference TRBV29-1 and TRBJ1-4 gives the full variable domain: SAVISQKPSRDICQRGTSLTIQCQVDSQVTMMFWYRQQPGQSLTLIATANQGSEATYESGFVIDKFPISRPNLTFSTLTVSNMSPEDSSIYLCSVSELTTNEKLFFGSGTQLSVL.

This sequence joins TRBV6-5 and TRBJ1-6; 7 bases map to TRBD1. The germline V gene encodes CDR1 MNHEY and CDR2 SVGAGI. This CDR3 comprises 16 residues. The V segment lost 2 bases and the J segment 7 bases; nucleotides outside the gene matches: 8. DNA of the CDR3: TGTGCCAGCAGTTACGAGCGAACAGGGGTAAATTCACCCCTCCACTTT. Protein sequence: CASSYERTGVNSPLHF.

V is TRBV6-5 and J is TRBJ1-5; 10 bases are shared with TRBD1. J was trimmed by 6 bases and V by 6 bases; bases with no gene match: 5. This CDR3 has 14 residues. The V gene's germline CDR1 is MNHEY and CDR2 SVGAGI. In DNA, the CDR3 is TGTGCCAGCAGGGCGGACAGGGGGGGTCAGCCCCAGCATTTT. Amino acid sequence: CASRADRGGQPQHF.

V and J are TRBV19 and TRBJ1-3; D possibly corresponds to TRBD1 (5 bases). Looked up from germline, CDR1 is LNHDA and CDR2 is SQIVND (reference sequence). The CDR3 is 15 residues long. V lost 4 bases and J lost 0, with 10 bases in between. This CDR3 reads CASSRQLLSGNTIYF. The CDR3, as DNA: TGTGCCAGTAGTAGACAGCTCCTCTCTGGAAACACCATATATTTT.

The rearrangement joins TRBV5-1 to TRBJ2-1; 8 bases align to TRBD2. CDR1 and CDR2 from the germline V gene are SGHRS and YFSETQ. The J segment lost 4 bases and the V segment lost 1 base, leaving 4 bases of the junction unmatched. This CDR3 comprises 15 residues. The CDR3 DNA reads TGCGCCAGCAGCTTGACGGGGGGGCAATACAATGAGCAGTTCTTC. This encodes CASSLTGGQYNEQFF.

This clone occurred once. The chain carries TRBV13 and TRBJ2-2; no definite D call. The CDR3 spans 12 residues. Trimming cost V 0 bases and J 8 bases, with 4 bases left between them. Germline CDR1 reads PRHDT; CDR2 reads FYEKMQ (reference sequence). In DNA, the CDR3 is TGTGCCAGCAGCTTAGGTACTGGGGAGCTGTTTTTT. Its protein product is CASSLGTGELFF.

This chain uses TRBV19 with TRBJ2-2; 11 bases align to TRBD2. V trimming: 4 bases; J trimming: 0 bases; junction bases outside the gene matches: 4. This CDR3 is built from 17 residues. The germline gives CDR1 LNHDA, CDR2 SQIVND (reference sequence). CDR3 in amino acids: CASSRASGGSNTGELFF. The CDR3 region has the DNA TGTGCCAGTAGTAGGGCTAGCGGGGGGTCGAACACCGGGGAGCTGTTTTTT.

The chain has TRBV7-6 and TRBJ1-2; 7 nucleotides match TRBD1. The CDR3 length is 15 residues. J was trimmed by 6 bases and V by 2 bases; bases with no gene match: 9. CDR1 SGHVS and CDR2 FNYEAQ come from the germline V gene. CDR3 sequence reads: CASSLSGQPSDGYTF. Written as DNA, the CDR3 is TGTGCCAGCAGCTTATCGGGACAGCCGTCGGATGGCTACACCTTC. Full variable domain (outside the CDR3, taken from reference TRBV7-6 and TRBJ1-2): GAGVSQSPRYKVTKRGQDVALRCDPISGHVSLYWYRQALGQGPEFLTYFNYEAQQDKSGLPNDRFSAERPEGSISTLTIQRTEQRDSAMYRCASSLSGQPSDGYTFGSGTRLTVV.

This chain links TRBV7-2 with TRBJ2-4, with a tentative D call TRBD1 (6 bases). Germline CDR1 is SGHTA and CDR2 is FQGNSA. Trimming removed 2 bases from V and 6 bases from J, with 14 bases in between. The CDR3 length is 15 residues. CDR3 loop: CASSLRQGRLNIQYF. CDR3 in DNA: TGTGCCAGCAGCTTAAGGCAGGGGCGGTTAAACATTCAGTACTTC.